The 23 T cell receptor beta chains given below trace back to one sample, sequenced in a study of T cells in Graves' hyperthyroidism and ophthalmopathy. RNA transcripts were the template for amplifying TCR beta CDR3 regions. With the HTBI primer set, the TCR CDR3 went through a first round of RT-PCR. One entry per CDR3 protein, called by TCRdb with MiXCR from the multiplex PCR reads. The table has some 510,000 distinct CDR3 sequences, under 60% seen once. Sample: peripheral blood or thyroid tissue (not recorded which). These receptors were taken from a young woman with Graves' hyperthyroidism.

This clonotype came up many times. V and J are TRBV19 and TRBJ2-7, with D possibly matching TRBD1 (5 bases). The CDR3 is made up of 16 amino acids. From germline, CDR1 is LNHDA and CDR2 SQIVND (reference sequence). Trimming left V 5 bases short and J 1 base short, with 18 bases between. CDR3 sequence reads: CASSPNLSGLSYEQYF. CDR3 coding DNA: TGTGCCAGTAGTCCCAACTTGTCAGGGCTTTCCTACGAGCAGTACTTC. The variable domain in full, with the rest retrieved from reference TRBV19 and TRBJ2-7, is DGGITQSPKYLFRKEGQNVTLSCEQNLNHDAMYWYRQDPGQGLRLIYYSQIVNDFQKGDIAEGYSVSREKKESFPLTVTSAQKNPTAFYLCASSPNLSGLSYEQYFGPGTRLTVT.

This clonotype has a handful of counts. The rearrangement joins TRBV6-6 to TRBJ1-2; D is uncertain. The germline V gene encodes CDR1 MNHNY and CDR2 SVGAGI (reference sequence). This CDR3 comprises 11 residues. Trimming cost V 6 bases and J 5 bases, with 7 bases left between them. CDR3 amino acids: CASRRTYGYTF. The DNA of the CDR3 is TGTGCCAGCAGGCGTACTTATGGCTACACCTTC.

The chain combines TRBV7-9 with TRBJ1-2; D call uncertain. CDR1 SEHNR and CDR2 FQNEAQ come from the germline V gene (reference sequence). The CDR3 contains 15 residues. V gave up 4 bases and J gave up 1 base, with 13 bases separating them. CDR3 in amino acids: CASSSVRRDNYGYTF. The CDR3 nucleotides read TGTGCCAGCAGCTCGGTCCGGCGAGATAACTATGGCTACACCTTC.

CDR3 sequence (DNA): TGTGCCAGCAGTTCCCGTTCAGTGAGCTATAATTCACCCCTCCACTTT. It is translated as CASSSRSVSYNSPLHF. V gene TRBV2 combines with J gene TRBJ1-6; unclear D gene. The ends were cut back, 5 bases at V and 3 bases at J, with 14 bases in the middle. CDR3 length equals 16 residues. Per germline, CDR1 SNHLY and CDR2 FYNNEI.

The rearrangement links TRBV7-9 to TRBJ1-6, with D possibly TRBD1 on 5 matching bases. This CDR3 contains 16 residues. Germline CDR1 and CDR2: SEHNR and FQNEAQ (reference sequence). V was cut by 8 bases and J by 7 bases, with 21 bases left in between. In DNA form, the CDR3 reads TGTGCCAGCCGCCAGGGAGGCGACACCCGAAATTCACCCCTCCACTTT. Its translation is CASRQGGDTRNSPLHF.

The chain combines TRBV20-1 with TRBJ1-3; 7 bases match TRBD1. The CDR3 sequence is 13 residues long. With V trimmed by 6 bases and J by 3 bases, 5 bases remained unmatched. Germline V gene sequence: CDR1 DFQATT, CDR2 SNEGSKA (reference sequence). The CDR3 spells CSAIQGSGNTIYF. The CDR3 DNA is TGCAGTGCCATACAGGGGAGTGGAAACACCATATATTTT.

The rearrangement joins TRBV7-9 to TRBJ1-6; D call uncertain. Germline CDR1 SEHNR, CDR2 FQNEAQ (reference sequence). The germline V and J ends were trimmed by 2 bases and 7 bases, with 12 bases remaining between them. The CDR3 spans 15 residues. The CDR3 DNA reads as TGTGCCAGCAGCTTAAGTGGGCGGGAGAATTCACCCCTCCACTTT. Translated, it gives CASSLSGRENSPLHF.

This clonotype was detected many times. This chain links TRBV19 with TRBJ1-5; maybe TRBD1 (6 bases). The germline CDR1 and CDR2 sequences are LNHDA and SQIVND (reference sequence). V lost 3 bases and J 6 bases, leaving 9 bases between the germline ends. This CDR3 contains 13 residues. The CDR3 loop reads CASSMNRAQPQHF. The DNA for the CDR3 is TGTGCCAGTAGTATGAACAGGGCTCAGCCCCAGCATTTT.

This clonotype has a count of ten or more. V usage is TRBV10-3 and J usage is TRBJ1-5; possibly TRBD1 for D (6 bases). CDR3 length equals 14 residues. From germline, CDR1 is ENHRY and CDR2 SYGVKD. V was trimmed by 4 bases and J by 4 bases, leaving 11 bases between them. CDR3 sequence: CAISGTGRNQPQHF. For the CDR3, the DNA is TGTGCCATCAGTGGAACAGGGAGGAATCAGCCCCAGCATTTT.

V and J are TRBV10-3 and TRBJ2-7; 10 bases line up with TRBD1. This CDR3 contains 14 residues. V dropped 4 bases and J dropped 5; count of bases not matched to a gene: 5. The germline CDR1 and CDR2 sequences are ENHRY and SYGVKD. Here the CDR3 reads CAISGGQGKDEQYF. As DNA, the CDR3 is TGTGCCATCAGTGGGGGACAGGGGAAAGACGAGCAGTACTTC.

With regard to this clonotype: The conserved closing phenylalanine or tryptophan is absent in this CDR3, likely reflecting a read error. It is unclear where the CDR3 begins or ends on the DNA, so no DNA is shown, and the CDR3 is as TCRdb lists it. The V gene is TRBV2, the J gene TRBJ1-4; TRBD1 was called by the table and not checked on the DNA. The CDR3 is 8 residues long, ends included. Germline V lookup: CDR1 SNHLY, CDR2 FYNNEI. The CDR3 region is CASSGGQV.

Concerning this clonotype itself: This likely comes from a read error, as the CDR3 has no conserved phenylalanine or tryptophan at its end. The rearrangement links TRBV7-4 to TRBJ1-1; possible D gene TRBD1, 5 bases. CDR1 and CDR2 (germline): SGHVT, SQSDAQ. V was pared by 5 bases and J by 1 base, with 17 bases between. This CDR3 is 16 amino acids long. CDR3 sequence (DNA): TGTGCCAGCAGCCCCCTTTCGGGGGGGTCGAACACTGAAGCTTTCCTT. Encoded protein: CASSPLSGGSNTEAFL.

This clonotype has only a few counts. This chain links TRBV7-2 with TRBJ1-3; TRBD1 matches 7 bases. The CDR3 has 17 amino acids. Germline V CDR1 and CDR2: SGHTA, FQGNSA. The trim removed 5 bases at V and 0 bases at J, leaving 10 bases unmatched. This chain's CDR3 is CASSLSGQALSGNTIYF. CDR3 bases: TGTGCCAGCAGCCTTAGCGGACAGGCGCTCTCTGGAAACACCATATATTTT. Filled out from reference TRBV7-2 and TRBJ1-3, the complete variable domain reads GAGVSQSPSNKVTEKGKDVELRCDPISGHTALYWYRQSLGQGLEFLIYFQGNSAPDKSGLPSDRFSAERTGGSVSTLTIQRTQQEDSAVYLCASSLSGQALSGNTIYFGEGSWLTVV.

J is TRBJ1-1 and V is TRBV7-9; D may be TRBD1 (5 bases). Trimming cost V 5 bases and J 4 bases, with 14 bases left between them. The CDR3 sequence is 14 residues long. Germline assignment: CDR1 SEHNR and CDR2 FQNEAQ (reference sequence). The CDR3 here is CASSQGRVSTEAFF. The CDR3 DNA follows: TGTGCCAGCAGCCAAGGCAGGGTTAGCACTGAAGCTTTCTTT.

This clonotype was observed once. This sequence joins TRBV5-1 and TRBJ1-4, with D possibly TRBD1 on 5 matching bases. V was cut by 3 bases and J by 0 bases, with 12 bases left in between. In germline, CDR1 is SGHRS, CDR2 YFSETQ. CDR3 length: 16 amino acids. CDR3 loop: CASSSGGIATNEKLFF. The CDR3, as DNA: TGCGCCAGCAGCTCCGGGGGGATAGCAACTAATGAAAAACTGTTTTTT. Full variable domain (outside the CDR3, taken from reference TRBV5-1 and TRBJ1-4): KAGVTQTPRYLIKTRGQQVTLSCSPISGHRSVSWYQQTPGQGLQFLFEYFSETQRNKGNFPGRFSGRQFSNSRSEMNVSTLELGDSALYLCASSSGGIATNEKLFFGSGTQLSVL.

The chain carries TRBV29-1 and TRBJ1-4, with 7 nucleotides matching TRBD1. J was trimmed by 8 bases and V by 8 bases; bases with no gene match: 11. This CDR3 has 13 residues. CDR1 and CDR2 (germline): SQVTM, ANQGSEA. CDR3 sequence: CSSYVTGREKLFF. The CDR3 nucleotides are TGCAGCAGTTACGTGACAGGGCGGGAAAAACTGTTTTTT.

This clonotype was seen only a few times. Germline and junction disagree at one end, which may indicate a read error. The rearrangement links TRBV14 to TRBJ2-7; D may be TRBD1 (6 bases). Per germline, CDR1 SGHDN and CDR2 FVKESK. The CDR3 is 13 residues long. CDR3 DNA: TGCGCCAGCGGTCGACAGGACTCCTACGAGCAGTACTTC. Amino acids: CASGRQDSYEQYF.

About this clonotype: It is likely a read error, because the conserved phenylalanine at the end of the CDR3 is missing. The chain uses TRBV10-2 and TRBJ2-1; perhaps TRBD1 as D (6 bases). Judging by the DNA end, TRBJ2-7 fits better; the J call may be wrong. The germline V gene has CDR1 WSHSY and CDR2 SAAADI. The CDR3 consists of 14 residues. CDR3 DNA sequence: TGCGCCAGCATAGAGGACAGTCCCTACAATGAGCAGTACCTC. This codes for CASIEDSPYNEQYL.

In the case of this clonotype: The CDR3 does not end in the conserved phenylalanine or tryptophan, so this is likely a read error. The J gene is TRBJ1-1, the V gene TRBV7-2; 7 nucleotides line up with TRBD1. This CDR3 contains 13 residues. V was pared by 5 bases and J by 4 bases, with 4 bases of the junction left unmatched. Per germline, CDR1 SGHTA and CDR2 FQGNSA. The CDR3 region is CASSRPGGTEAFI. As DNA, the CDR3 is TGTGCCAGCAGCCGTCCAGGGGGCACTGAAGCTTTCATT.

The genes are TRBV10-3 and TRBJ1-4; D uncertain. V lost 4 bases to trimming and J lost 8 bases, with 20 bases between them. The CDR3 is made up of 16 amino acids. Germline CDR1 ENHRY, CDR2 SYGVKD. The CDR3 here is CAISGGSAPRREKLFF. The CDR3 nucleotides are TGTGCCATCAGTGGCGGGAGTGCCCCGAGGAGGGAAAAACTGTTTTTT.

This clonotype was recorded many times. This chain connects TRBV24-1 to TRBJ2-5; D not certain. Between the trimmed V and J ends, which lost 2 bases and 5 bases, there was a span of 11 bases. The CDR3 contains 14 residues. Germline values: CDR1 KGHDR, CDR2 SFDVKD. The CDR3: CATSDSAARETQYF. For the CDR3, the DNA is TGTGCCACCAGTGATTCCGCGGCGAGGGAGACCCAGTACTTC.

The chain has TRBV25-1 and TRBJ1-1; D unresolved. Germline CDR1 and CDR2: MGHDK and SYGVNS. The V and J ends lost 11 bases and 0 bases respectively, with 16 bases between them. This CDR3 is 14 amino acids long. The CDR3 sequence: CAWKDWRLNTEAFF. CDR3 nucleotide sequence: TGTGCCTGGAAGGATTGGCGCCTGAACACTGAAGCTTTCTTT.

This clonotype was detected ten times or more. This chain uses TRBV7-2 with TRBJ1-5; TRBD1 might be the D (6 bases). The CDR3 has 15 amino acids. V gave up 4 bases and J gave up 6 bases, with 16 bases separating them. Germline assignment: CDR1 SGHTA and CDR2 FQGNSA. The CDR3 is CASSWTGARGQPQHF. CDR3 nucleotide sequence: TGTGCCAGCAGCTGGACGGGGGCGCGTGGTCAGCCCCAGCATTTT.